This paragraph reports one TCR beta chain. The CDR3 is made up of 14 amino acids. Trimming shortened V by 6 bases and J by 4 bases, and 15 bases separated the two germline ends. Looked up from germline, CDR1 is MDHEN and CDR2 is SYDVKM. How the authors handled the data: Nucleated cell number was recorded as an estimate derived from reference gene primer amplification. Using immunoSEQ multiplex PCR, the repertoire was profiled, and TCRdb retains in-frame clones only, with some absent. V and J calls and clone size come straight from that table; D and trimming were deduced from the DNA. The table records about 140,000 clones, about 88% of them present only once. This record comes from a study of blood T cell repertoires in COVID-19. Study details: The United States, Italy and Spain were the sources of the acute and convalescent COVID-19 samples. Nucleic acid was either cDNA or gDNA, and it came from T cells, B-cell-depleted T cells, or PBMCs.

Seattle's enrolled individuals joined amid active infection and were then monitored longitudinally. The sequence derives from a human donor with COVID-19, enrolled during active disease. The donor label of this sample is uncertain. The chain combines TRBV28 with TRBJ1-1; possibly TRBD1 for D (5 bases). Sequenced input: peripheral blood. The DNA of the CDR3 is TGTGCCAGCAGCCCTCAGGGTTGGGCCACTGAAGCTTTCTTT. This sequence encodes CASSPQGWATEAFF.